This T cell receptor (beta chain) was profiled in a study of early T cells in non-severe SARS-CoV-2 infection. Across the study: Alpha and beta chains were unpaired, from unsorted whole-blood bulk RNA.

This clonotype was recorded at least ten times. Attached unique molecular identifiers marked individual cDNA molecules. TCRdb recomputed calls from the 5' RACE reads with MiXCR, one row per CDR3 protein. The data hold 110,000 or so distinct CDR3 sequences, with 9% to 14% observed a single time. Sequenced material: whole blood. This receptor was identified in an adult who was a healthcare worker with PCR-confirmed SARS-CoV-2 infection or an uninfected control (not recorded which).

The CDR3 here is CASSLGLAGGPGTGELFF. CDR3 DNA sequence: TGTGCCAGCAGCTTAGGTCTAGCGGGAGGCCCGGGCACCGGGGAGCTGTTTTTT. The J gene is TRBJ2-2, the V gene TRBV7-8, with TRBD2 identical over 11 bases. The junction had 8 bases not matched to a gene; V was cut back by 1 base and J by 4 bases. This CDR3 region has 18 residues. CDR1 is SGHVS and CDR2 is FQNEAQ in the germline V gene.